This TCR beta chain was retrieved from a study of blood T cell repertoires in COVID-19. In the study overall: T cells, B-cell-depleted T cells, or PBMCs supplied cDNA or gDNA.

Method: immunoSEQ multiplex PCR; TCRdb's copy keeps in-frame clones and lacks some. The sample records fewer than 250,000 clones, 82% being singletons. The germline V gene encodes CDR1 LGHNA and CDR2 YSLEER. V was pared by 4 bases and J by 4 bases, with 7 bases between. CDR3 length equals 13 residues. Sequenced material: peripheral blood. This sequence originates from a woman between 55 and 75 years old with COVID-19, enrolled during active disease. The chain has TRBV4-3 and TRBJ2-2, with a possible D match to TRBD1 (6 bases). The DNA of the CDR3 is TGCGCCAGCAGCCCACAGGGCACCGGGGAGCTGTTTTTT. Protein product: CASSPQGTGELFF.